The 28 T cell receptor beta chains below all came from one sample that was sequenced in a study of T-cell reconstitution after alpha-beta-depleted transplantation in children. It was with unique molecular identifiers that the TCRbeta library was prepared. One entry per CDR3 protein, called by TCRdb with MiXCR from the PCR reads. The table includes around 670,000 distinct CDR3 sequences, under 15% detected once. The sequenced sample was PBMCs, obtained before TCRalphabeta/CD19-depleted stem cell transplant. The receptors here all came from a girl aged 2-10 years with congenital amegakaryocytic thrombocytopenia, due to receive a stem cell transplant.

This clonotype was counted a few times. V usage is TRBV20-1 and J usage is TRBJ2-2; 8 bases agree with TRBD2. The CDR3 length is 12 residues. Trimming removed 5 bases from V and 5 bases from J; junction bases left unmatched: 1. Per germline, CDR1 DFQATT and CDR2 SNEGSKA (reference sequence). The CDR3, as DNA: TGCAGTGCTCCGGGGGGGACCGGGGAGCTGTTTTTT. As protein: CSAPGGTGELFF.

This clonotype was recorded many times. The rearrangement joins TRBV20-1 to TRBJ2-1; D not certain. Germline values: CDR1 DFQATT, CDR2 SNEGSKA (reference sequence). The length of the CDR3 is 14 residues. Trimming removed 3 bases at V and 5 bases at J, with 14 bases between. The CDR3 sequence: CSARGFRRNNEQFF. The CDR3 region has the DNA TGCAGTGCTAGGGGGTTCCGTCGAAACAATGAGCAGTTCTTC.

The chain couples TRBV5-6 to TRBJ2-1, with D uncertain. The germline CDR1 and CDR2 sequences are SGHDT and YYEEEE. V was clipped by 0 bases and J by 8 bases, with 12 bases between them. This CDR3 contains 14 residues. The CDR3 loop is CASSLGGIGDEQFF. Written as DNA, the CDR3 is TGTGCCAGCAGCTTGGGGGGTATAGGCGATGAGCAGTTCTTC. Looking up the rest from reference TRBV5-6 and TRBJ2-1 gives the full variable domain: DAGVTQSPTHLIKTRGQQVTLRCSPKSGHDTVSWYQQALGQGPQFIFQYYEEEERQRGNFPDRFSGHQFPNYSSELNVNALLLGDSALYLCASSLGGIGDEQFFGPGTRLTVL.

The genes are TRBV6-1 and TRBJ2-3, with D possibly called TRBD1 or TRBD2 (5 bases each). This CDR3 contains 16 residues. Trimming took 6 bases from V and 2 from J, leaving 18 bases between them. The germline gives CDR1 MNHNS, CDR2 SASEGT. In DNA, the CDR3 is TGTGCCAGCAGGAGGGGTAACACTTTTCCCACAGATACGCAGTATTTT. This sequence encodes CASRRGNTFPTDTQYF.

This clonotype was found many times. V usage is TRBV28 and J usage is TRBJ1-3, with D uncertain. The CDR3 is made up of 15 amino acids. V was pared by 3 bases and J by 0 bases, with 9 bases between. Germline V lookup: CDR1 MDHEN, CDR2 SYDVKM. The CDR3 is CASSFFGSSGNTIYF. CDR3 in DNA: TGTGCCAGCAGTTTCTTTGGCAGCTCTGGAAACACCATATATTTT.

In its sample, this clonotype was seen a few times. The chain couples TRBV15 to TRBJ1-1; D might be TRBD1 (6 bases). Germline CDR1 reads LNHNV; CDR2 reads YYDKDF (reference sequence). With 8 bases removed from V and 3 bases from J, the gap between germline ends came to 10 bases. The CDR3 is made up of 12 amino acids. Here the CDR3 reads CATQGLDTEAFF. Written as DNA, the CDR3 is TGTGCCACCCAGGGGCTCGACACTGAAGCTTTCTTT.

The rearrangement links TRBV29-1 to TRBJ2-1, with D tentatively TRBD1 (5 bases). Per the germline V gene, CDR1 is SQVTM and CDR2 is ANQGSEA. The ends were cut back, 6 bases at V and 0 bases at J, with 18 bases in the middle. CDR3 length equals 16 residues. The CDR3, as DNA: TGCAGCGTCCCTGAGGACATGCCTGGCTCCTACAATGAGCAGTTCTTC. As protein: CSVPEDMPGSYNEQFF.

This clonotype showed up many times. The chain carries TRBV20-1 and TRBJ2-1; D gene unclear. Germline V gene sequence: CDR1 DFQATT, CDR2 SNEGSKA (reference sequence). The CDR3 is 12 amino acids. V dropped 1 base and J dropped 3 bases, with 4 bases sitting between them. The CDR3 sequence: CSARGDYNEQFF. The CDR3 DNA follows: TGCAGTGCTAGAGGCGACTACAATGAGCAGTTCTTC.

The chain is built from TRBV27 and TRBJ2-5; D is uncertain. V lost 1 base and J lost 5, with 14 bases in between. The CDR3 contains 15 residues. Germline V gene data show CDR1 as MNHEY and CDR2 as SMNVEV (reference sequence). The CDR3, as DNA: TGTGCCAGCAGTTTATTTCCCCGTGGGATGGAGACCCAGTACTTC. Protein product: CASSLFPRGMETQYF.

The chain couples TRBV6-5 to TRBJ2-1; possible D gene TRBD1, 5 bases. Germline CDR1 is MNHEY and CDR2 is SVGAGI. Between the trimmed V and J ends, which lost 0 bases and 0 bases, there was a span of 18 bases. The CDR3 has 19 amino acids. CDR3 DNA: TGTGCCAGCAGTTACTCCCTGGACATCCACCCAAGCTCCTACAATGAGCAGTTCTTC. It translates to CASSYSLDIHPSSYNEQFF.

This clonotype was seen a single time. With a much larger clone just one base away, this may be a read error. The rearrangement links TRBV5-1 to TRBJ1-2; 7 nucleotides agree with TRBD1. The CDR3 runs 16 residues. Germline V lookup: CDR1 SGHRS, CDR2 YFSETQ. The CDR3 region is CASSSLGQANNYGYPF. The DNA for the CDR3 is TGCGCCAGCAGCTCGTTAGGACAGGCCAACAACTATGGCTACCCCTTC.

This clonotype was found many times. CDR3 nucleotides: TGCGCCAGCAGCGCGCAGCTTTTCACTAGCGTATTCACAGATACGCAGTATTTT. It yields the protein CASSAQLFTSVFTDTQYF. The rearrangement uses TRBV5-1 and TRBJ2-3; 7 bases fit TRBD2. CDR3 length equals 18 residues. With 4 bases clipped from V and 2 bases from J, the junction kept 16 bases outside the gene matches. Germline V lookup: CDR1 SGHRS, CDR2 YFSETQ.

This clonotype was recorded a few times. V is TRBV3-1 and J is TRBJ2-1; 8 bases match TRBD2. Germline values: CDR1 LGHDT, CDR2 YNNKEL (reference sequence). V shed 1 base, J shed 0 bases, and the junction held 11 bases outside the gene matches. This CDR3 is 19 amino acids long. CDR3 sequence: CASSQVPSGWISSYNEQFF. Written as DNA, the CDR3 is TGTGCCAGCAGCCAAGTTCCTAGCGGGTGGATAAGCTCCTACAATGAGCAGTTCTTC.

In this sample, this clonotype turned up a few times. This rearrangement joins TRBV27 to TRBJ2-4; maybe TRBD2 (6 bases). The germline gives CDR1 MNHEY, CDR2 SMNVEV (reference sequence). This CDR3 has 18 amino acids. Trimming shortened V by 4 bases and J by 0 bases, and 19 bases separated the two germline ends. CDR3 in DNA: TGTGCCAGCAGTTCCCCCGGGACTGACTATGAAGCCAAAAACATTCAGTACTTC. Translating it yields CASSSPGTDYEAKNIQYF.

This clonotype was found a few times. The rearrangement joins TRBV5-4 to TRBJ2-1; D is perhaps TRBD1 (5 bases). CDR1 is SGHNT, CDR2 YYREEE, per germline (reference sequence). Trimming took off 4 bases at V and 9 bases at J, with 26 bases between the two ends. CDR3 length equals 17 residues. The CDR3 is CASSEGAGPLRVGEQFF. CDR3 sequence (DNA): TGTGCCAGCAGCGAAGGGGCAGGGCCCCTAAGAGTCGGTGAGCAGTTCTTC. The whole variable domain, remainder taken from reference TRBV5-4 and TRBJ2-1, is ETGVTQSPTHLIKTRGQQVTLRCSSQSGHNTVSWYQQALGQGPQFIFQYYREEENGRGNFPPRFSGLQFPNYSSELNVNALELDDSALYLCASSEGAGPLRVGEQFFGPGTRLTVL.

This clonotype appeared many times. The chain carries TRBV5-1 and TRBJ2-1, with 12 bases lining up with TRBD2. CDR3 length: 15 amino acids. CDR1 is SGHRS and CDR2 is YFSETQ in the germline V gene. V shed 5 bases, J shed 4 bases, and the junction held 4 bases outside the gene matches. As DNA, the CDR3 is TGCGCCAGCAGACGGACTAGCGGGACGTACAATGAGCAGTTCTTC. Its translation: CASRRTSGTYNEQFF.

This clonotype was recorded at least ten times. The CDR3 sequence: CASSLDRGRSQMRSSYEQYF. DNA for the CDR3: TGTGCCAGCAGCTTGGACAGGGGAAGGAGTCAGATGAGATCATCCTACGAGCAGTACTTC. V is TRBV13 and J is TRBJ2-7, with TRBD1 matching over 9 bases. The ends lost 3 bases at V and 1 base at J; junction bases unmatched: 19. Looked up from germline, CDR1 is PRHDT and CDR2 is FYEKMQ (reference sequence). There are 20 residues in the CDR3.

This clonotype was observed many times. This chain connects TRBV5-1 to TRBJ2-3, with 7 nucleotides matching TRBD1. The length of the CDR3 is 14 residues. V dropped 4 bases and J dropped 4; count of bases not matched to a gene: 6. Per the germline V gene, CDR1 is SGHRS and CDR2 is YFSETQ. CDR3 bases: TGCGCCAGCAGCCTTAGACAGGGTGCAGATACGCAGTATTTT. Translated: CASSLRQGADTQYF.

This clonotype came up a few times. This sequence joins TRBV11-1 and TRBJ2-3; tentative D call: TRBD1 (5 bases). This CDR3 comprises 18 residues. The V gene's germline CDR1 is SGHAT and CDR2 FQDESV (reference sequence). Trimming took off 5 bases at V and 9 bases at J, with 30 bases between the two ends. The CDR3 DNA follows: TGTGCCAGCAGCCGCACCGAGCTCAACAGGTTATCCGAACGGACGCAGTATTTT. Amino acid sequence: CASSRTELNRLSERTQYF.

This clonotype was picked up many times. The CDR3 loop reads CASSPGTGTRGNEQFF. Here the CDR3 DNA reads TGCGCCAGCAGCCCGGGGACAGGGACCCGCGGGAATGAGCAGTTCTTC. The V and J genes are TRBV5-1 and TRBJ2-1; 9 bases align to TRBD1. In germline, CDR1 is SGHRS, CDR2 YFSETQ. The CDR3 spans 16 residues. V gave up 4 bases and J gave up 7 bases; unmatched junction bases: 12. The complete variable domain, with remaining parts taken from reference TRBV5-1 and TRBJ2-1, reads KAGVTQTPRYLIKTRGQQVTLSCSPISGHRSVSWYQQTPGQGLQFLFEYFSETQRNKGNFPGRFSGRQFSNSRSEMNVSTLELGDSALYLCASSPGTGTRGNEQFFGPGTRLTVL.

This clonotype has a handful of counts. This sequence joins TRBV20-1 and TRBJ2-5; unclear D gene. V was trimmed by 0 bases and J by 2 bases, leaving 16 bases between them. In germline, CDR1 is DFQATT, CDR2 SNEGSKA (reference sequence). The CDR3 is 16 residues long. This chain's CDR3 is CSARDPRAVSQETQYF. CDR3 nucleotide sequence: TGCAGTGCTAGAGATCCCCGGGCAGTTTCACAAGAGACCCAGTACTTC.

In its sample, this clonotype was seen a few times. This rearrangement joins TRBV24-1 to TRBJ2-5; 8 bases match TRBD1. Germline trimming cut 1 base from V and 2 bases from J; bases unmatched to any gene: 2. This CDR3 contains 15 residues. Germline V gene sequence: CDR1 KGHDR, CDR2 SFDVKD. The CDR3 sequence: CATSDLGQGQETQYF. CDR3 DNA sequence: TGTGCCACCAGTGATTTAGGACAGGGACAAGAGACCCAGTACTTC.

This clonotype came up many times. V and J are TRBV12-3 or TRBV12-4 and TRBJ1-1; TRBD1 matches at 10 bases. V was clipped by 6 bases and J by 3 bases; unmatched bases: 7. This CDR3 comprises 15 residues. CDR3 bases: TGTGCCAGCAGCCGATCCGGGACAGGGGACACTGAAGCTTTCTTT. It is translated as CASSRSGTGDTEAFF.

This clonotype has more than one count but fewer than ten. The chain is built from TRBV7-9 and TRBJ2-5; no reliable D call. The CDR3 length is 13 residues. Trimming removed 5 bases at V and 5 bases at J, with 12 bases between. The V gene's germline CDR1 is SEHNR and CDR2 FQNEAQ (reference sequence). The CDR3 bases are TGTGCCAGCAGCCACGGTTCATGGGAGACCCAGTACTTC. Residues: CASSHGSWETQYF.

This clonotype showed up many times. The chain is built from TRBV18 and TRBJ2-7, with 11 bases aligning to TRBD2. The CDR3 length is 14 residues. CDR1 and CDR2 from the germline V gene are KGHSH and LQKENI. J gave up 6 bases and V 3 bases, and 4 bases lay outside the gene matches. The CDR3 region is CASSPGLADREQYF. CDR3 in DNA: TGTGCCAGCTCACCGGGACTAGCGGATCGCGAGCAGTACTTC.

The rearrangement uses TRBV20-1 and TRBJ2-2; 14 bases fit TRBD2. Unmatched junction bases numbered 3, after V lost 6 bases and J lost 6 bases. Germline CDR1 and CDR2: DFQATT and SNEGSKA (reference sequence). The CDR3 totals 14 residues. The CDR3 reads CSAGTSGGPGELFF. The CDR3 DNA sequence: TGCAGTGCGGGGACTAGCGGGGGCCCCGGGGAGCTGTTTTTT.

This clonotype has only a few counts. The V call is TRBV30, the J call TRBJ2-7; the D is unclear. V was cut by 4 bases and J by 3 bases, with 4 bases left in between. Germline values: CDR1 GTSNPN, CDR2 SVGIG (reference sequence). The length of the CDR3 is 10 residues. The CDR3, as DNA: TGTGCCTGGAAGGACTACGAGCAGTACTTC. Translating it yields CAWKDYEQYF.

This clonotype was seen at least ten times. This sequence joins TRBV28 and TRBJ1-5, with D unresolved. The CDR3 is 17 residues long. The V end was cut by 1 base, the J end by 0 bases, with 13 bases between. Germline-derived CDR1 and CDR2 are MDHEN and SYDVKM. CDR3 residues: CASSLLSPTDSNQPQHF. Here the CDR3 DNA reads TGTGCCAGCAGTTTATTGTCCCCGACCGATAGCAATCAGCCCCAGCATTTT.